These 4 T cell receptor beta chains share one sample of origin, sequenced in a study of CD8+ T cells in alopecia areata. Extracted RNA was reverse transcribed into cDNA, the sequencing template. The protocol was immunoSEQ multiplex PCR, while the TCRdb copy is restricted to in-frame clones and leaves out a portion. There are around 300,000 clones in the sample, none observed a single time. Cutaneous lymph node cells were pooled, and they were sorted using CD4, CD8alpha, NKG2D, NKG2ACE and other markers. Source material: CD4+ T cells sorted from a lymph node. The receptors shown here come from a C3H/HeJ mouse with alopecia areata. As its MHC haplotype, the strain has H2-k.

A note on this clone: The germline and genes are mouse ones. The read terminates 4 residues before the CDR3 end, so the remaining end is supplied by the germline J gene. V gene TRBV13-1 combines with J gene TRBJ2-3, with 13 bases lining up with TRBD2. J was trimmed by 4 bases and V by 5 bases; bases with no gene match: 1. CDR1 and CDR2 (germline): NSHNY, SYGAGN. The CDR3 loop spans 14 amino acids. This CDR3 reads CASRDWGGSETLYF. Incomplete CDR3 DNA: TGTGCCAGCAGGGACTGGGGGGGCTCAGAA.

Note on this clone: Gene names and germline refer to mouse. Read sequence stops 4 residues before the CDR3 end, and the germline J gene provides the missing end. The chain couples TRBV19 to TRBJ2-4, with 9 bases that match TRBD2. The length of the CDR3 is 17 residues. Trimming at V came to 2 bases and at J to 2 bases, leaving 9 bases not matched to a gene. Per the germline V gene, CDR1 is FNHDT and CDR2 is SITEND (reference sequence). CDR3 protein: CASSIAGLGINQNTLYF. The CDR3 bases that were read are TGTGCCAGCAGTATTGCTGGACTGGGGATCAATCAAAAC.

In its sample, this clone was seen a few times. Mouse gene names and germline throughout. The read gets to within 4 residues of the CDR3 end, and the germline J gene fills in the rest. The gene calls are TRBV17 and TRBJ2-5; 12 nucleotides match TRBD2. CDR1 and CDR2 (germline): MNHDT, YYDKIL. This CDR3 comprises 16 residues. CDR3: CASSRDRDWGVDTQYF. The CDR3 DNA, read in part, is TGTGCTAGCAGTAGAGATCGGGACTGGGGGGTGGAC.

Only a few counts were recorded for this clone. Gene and germline names: mouse. Read data end 4 residues before the CDR3 end; the end is taken from the germline J gene. V and J are TRBV13-1 and TRBJ2-5, with TRBD1 matching over 11 bases. Per the germline V gene, CDR1 is NSHNY and CDR2 is SYGAGN. The length of the CDR3 is 15 residues. The part of the CDR3 DNA that was read is TGTGCCAGCAGTGACCCGGGACAGGGGGAAGAC. It yields the protein CASSDPGQGED. From start to end, the CDR3 is CASSDPGQGEDTQYF.